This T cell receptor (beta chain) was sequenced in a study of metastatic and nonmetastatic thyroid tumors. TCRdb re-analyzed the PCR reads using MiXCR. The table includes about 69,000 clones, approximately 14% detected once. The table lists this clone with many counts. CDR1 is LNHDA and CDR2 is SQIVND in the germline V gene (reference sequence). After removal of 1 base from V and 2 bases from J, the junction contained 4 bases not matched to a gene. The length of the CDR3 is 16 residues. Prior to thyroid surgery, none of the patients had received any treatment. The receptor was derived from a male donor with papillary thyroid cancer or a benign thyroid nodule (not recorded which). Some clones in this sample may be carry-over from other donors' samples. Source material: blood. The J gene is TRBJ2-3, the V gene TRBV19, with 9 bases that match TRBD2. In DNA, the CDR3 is TGTGCCAGTAGTATAGCAAGCGGGAGGCCCACAGATACGCAGTATTTT. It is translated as CASSIASGRPTDTQYF.